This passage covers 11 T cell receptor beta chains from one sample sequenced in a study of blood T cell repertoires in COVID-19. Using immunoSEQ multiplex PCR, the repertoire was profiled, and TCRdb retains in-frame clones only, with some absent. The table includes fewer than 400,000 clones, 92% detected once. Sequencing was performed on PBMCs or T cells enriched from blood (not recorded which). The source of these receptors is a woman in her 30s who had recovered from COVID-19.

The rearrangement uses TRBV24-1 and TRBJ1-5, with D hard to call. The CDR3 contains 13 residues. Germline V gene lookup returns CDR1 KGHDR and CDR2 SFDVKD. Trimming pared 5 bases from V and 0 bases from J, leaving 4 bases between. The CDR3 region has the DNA TGTGCCACCAGTGTAAATAGCAATCAGCCCCAGCATTTT. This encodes CATSVNSNQPQHF.

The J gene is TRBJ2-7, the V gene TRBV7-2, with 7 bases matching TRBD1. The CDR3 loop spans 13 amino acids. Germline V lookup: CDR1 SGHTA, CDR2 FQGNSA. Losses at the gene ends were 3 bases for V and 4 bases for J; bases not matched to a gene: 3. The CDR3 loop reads CASSFDRAYEQYF. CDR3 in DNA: TGTGCCAGCAGCTTCGACAGGGCGTACGAGCAGTACTTC.

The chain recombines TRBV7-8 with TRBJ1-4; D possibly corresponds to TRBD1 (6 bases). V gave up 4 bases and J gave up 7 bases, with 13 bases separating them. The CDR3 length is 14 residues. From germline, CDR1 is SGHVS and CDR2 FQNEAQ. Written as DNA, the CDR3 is TGTGCCAGCAGCTCCCGGGAAGGGGGTGAAAAACTGTTTTTT. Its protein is CASSSREGGEKLFF.

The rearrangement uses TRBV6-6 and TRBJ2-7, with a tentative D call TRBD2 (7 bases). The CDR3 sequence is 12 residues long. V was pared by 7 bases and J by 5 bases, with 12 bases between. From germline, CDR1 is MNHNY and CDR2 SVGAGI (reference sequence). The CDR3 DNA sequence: TGTGCCAGCACCACGGGGGGCGACGAGCAGTACTTC. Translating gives CASTTGGDEQYF.

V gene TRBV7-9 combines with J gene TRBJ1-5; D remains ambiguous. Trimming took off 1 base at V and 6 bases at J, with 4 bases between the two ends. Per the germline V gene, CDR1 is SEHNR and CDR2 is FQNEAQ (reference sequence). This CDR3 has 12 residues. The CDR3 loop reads CASSLGPQPQHF. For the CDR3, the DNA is TGTGCCAGCAGCTTAGGGCCTCAGCCCCAGCATTTT. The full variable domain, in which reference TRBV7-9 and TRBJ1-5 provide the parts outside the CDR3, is DTGVSQNPRHKITKRGQNVTFRCDPISEHNRLYWYRQTLGQGPEFLTYFQNEAQLEKSRLLSDRFSAERPKGSFSTLEIQRTEQGDSAMYLCASSLGPQPQHFGDGTRLSIL.

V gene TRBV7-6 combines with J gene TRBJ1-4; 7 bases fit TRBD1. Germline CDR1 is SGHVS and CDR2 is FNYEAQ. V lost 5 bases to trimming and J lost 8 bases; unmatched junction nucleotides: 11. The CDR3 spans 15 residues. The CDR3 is CASSASGTVIEKLFF. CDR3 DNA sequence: TGTGCCAGCAGCGCATCCGGGACAGTGATCGAAAAACTGTTTTTT.

Written as DNA, the CDR3 is TGTGCCAGCAGTGACACTAGCGGGATCTACAATGAGCAGTTCTTC. It codes for CASSDTSGIYNEQFF. This chain joins TRBV14 and TRBJ2-1, with 10 bases identical to TRBD2. With V trimmed by 6 bases and J by 3 bases, 5 bases remained unmatched. Per germline, CDR1 SGHDN and CDR2 FVKESK. The CDR3 consists of 15 residues.

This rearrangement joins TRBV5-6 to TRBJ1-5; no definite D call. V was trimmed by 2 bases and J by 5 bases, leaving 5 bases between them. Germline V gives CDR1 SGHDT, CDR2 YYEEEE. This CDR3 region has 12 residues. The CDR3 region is CASSFGDQPQHF. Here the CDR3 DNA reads TGTGCCAGCAGCTTCGGGGATCAGCCCCAGCATTTT.

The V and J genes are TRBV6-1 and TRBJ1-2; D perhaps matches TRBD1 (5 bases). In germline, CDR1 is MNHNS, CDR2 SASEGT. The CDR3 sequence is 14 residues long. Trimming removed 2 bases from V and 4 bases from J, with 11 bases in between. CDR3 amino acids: CASSELGQAYGYTF. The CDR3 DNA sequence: TGTGCCAGCAGTGAATTGGGGCAGGCCTATGGCTACACCTTC.

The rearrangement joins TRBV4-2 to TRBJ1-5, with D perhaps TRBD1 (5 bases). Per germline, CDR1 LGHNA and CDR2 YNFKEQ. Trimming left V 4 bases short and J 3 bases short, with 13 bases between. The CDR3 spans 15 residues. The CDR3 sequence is CASSPREGYNQPQHF. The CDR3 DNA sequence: TGTGCCAGCAGCCCACGGGAGGGGTACAATCAGCCCCAGCATTTT.

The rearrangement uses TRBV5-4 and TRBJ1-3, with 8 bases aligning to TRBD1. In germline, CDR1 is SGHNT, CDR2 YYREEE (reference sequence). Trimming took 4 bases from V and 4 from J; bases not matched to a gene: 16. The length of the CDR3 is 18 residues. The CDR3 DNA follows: TGTGCCAGCAGCCCAGACACCGCAGGGGGCGCAGGGGGAAACACCATATATTTT. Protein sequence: CASSPDTAGGAGGNTIYF.